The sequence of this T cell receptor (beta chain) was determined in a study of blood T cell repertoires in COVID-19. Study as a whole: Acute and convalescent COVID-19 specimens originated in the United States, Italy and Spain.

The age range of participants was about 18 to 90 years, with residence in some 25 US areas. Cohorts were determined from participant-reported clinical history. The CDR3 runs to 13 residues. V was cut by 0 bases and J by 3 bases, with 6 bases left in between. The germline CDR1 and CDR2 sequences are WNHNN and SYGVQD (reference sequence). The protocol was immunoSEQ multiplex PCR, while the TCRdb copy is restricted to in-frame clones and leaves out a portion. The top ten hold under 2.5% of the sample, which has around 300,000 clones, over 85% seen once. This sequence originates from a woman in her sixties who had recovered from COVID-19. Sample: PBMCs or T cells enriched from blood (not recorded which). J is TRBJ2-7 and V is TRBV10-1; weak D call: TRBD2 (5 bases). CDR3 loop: CASSESRDYEQYF. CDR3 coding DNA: TGCGCCAGCAGTGAGTCGAGGGACTACGAGCAGTACTTC.